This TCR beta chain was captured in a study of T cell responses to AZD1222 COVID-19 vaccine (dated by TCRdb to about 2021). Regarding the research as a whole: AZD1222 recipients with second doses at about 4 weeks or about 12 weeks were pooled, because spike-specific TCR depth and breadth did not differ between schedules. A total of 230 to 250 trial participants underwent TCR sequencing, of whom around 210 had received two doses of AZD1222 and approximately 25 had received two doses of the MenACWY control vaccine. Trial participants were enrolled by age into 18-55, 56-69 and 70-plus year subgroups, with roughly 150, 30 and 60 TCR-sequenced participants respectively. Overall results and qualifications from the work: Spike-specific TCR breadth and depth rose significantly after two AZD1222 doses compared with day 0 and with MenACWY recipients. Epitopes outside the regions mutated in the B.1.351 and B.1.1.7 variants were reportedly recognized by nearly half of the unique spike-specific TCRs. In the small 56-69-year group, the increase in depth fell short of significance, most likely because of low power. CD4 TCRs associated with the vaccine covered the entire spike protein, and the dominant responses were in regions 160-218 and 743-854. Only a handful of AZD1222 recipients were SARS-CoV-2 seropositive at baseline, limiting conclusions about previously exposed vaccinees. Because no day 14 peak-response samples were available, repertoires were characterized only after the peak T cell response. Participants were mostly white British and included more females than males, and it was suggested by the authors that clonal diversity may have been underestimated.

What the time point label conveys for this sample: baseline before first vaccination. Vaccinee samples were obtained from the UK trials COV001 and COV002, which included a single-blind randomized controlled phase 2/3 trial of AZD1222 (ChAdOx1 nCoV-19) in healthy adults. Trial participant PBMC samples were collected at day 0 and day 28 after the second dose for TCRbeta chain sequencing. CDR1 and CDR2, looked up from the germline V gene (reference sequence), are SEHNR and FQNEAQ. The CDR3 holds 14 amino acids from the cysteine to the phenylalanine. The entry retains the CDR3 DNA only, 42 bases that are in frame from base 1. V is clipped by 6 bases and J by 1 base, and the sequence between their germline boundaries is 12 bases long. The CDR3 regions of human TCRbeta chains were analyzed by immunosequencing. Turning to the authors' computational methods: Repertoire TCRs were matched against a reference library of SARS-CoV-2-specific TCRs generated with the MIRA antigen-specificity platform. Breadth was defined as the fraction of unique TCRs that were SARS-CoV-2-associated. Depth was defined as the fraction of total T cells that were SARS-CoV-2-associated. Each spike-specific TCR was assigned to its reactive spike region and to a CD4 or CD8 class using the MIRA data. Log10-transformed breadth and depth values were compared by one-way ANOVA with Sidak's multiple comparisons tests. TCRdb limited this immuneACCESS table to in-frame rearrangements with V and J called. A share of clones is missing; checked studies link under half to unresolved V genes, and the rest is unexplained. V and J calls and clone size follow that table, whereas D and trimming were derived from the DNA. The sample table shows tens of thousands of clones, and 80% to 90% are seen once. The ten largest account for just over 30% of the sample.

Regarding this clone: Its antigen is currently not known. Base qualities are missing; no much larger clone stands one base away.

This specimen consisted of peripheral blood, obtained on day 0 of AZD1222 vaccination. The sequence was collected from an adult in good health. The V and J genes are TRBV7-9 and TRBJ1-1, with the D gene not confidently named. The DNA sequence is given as TGTGCCAGCAGGACACAGCATAAGAACACTGAAGCTTTCTTT. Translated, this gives CASRTQHKNTEAFF.